The T cell receptor (beta chain) described here comes from a study of cytomegalovirus exposure and HLA in healthy donors. Study-wide context: As an earlier analysis found, about 179 million T cells yielded fewer than 130 million unique TCR beta sequences. An early data release held tens of millions of unique TCRs from HLA-typed donors.

General observations from the study: The investigators catalogued 164 TCR beta chains as cytomegalovirus-associated.

A multiplex PCR was run with 60 Vbeta primers and 13 Jbeta primers. Assay used: immunoSEQ multiplex PCR; TCRdb lists only in-frame clones, some missing. This table holds 55,000 to 65,000 clones, about four fifths found once. CDR3 size: 15 residues. Trimming took 2 bases from V and 6 from J; bases not matched to a gene: 7. The germline V gene encodes CDR1 SGHTA and CDR2 FQGNSA. Though nominally healthy at sampling, donors likely had unrecorded immune exposures. About this clone: No antigen is known for it.

This receptor was identified in a woman in her thirties or forties in good health and CMV-seronegative. The material sequenced was PBMCs. The chain employs TRBV7-2 and TRBJ2-4; 7 bases match TRBD1. CDR3 sequence: CASSLTEGALNIQYF. DNA for the CDR3: TGTGCCAGCAGCTTAACCGAGGGGGCCCTAAACATTCAGTACTTC.